Below, 11 T cell receptor beta chains from the same sample are listed, as sequenced in a study of blood T cell repertoires in COVID-19. Profiling relied on immunoSEQ multiplex PCR, and the TCRdb table lists in-frame clones only, not all of them. The data hold 200,000 or so clones, with just under 85% observed a single time. Input material: peripheral blood. All receptors derive from a human donor with acute or convalescent COVID-19. The donor label of this sample is uncertain.

The J gene is TRBJ1-3, the V gene TRBV19; D remains unclear. The CDR3 contains 13 residues. With 5 bases removed from V and 7 bases from J, the gap between germline ends came to 12 bases. Germline loops: CDR1 LNHDA, CDR2 SQIVND (reference sequence). DNA for the CDR3: TGTGCCAGTAGTGGGAGTTTTCGGAACACCATATATTTT. Residues: CASSGSFRNTIYF.

This clone was counted a single time. The chain links TRBV19 to TRBJ1-1; D is possibly TRBD1 (5 bases). The CDR3 is made up of 13 amino acids. Germline-derived CDR1 and CDR2 are LNHDA and SQIVND (reference sequence). Trimming took off 7 bases at V and 0 bases at J, with 9 bases between the two ends. The CDR3 region is CASKNRMNTEAFF. The CDR3 DNA follows: TGTGCCAGTAAAAACAGGATGAACACTGAAGCTTTCTTT. Full variable domain (rest looked up from reference TRBV19 and TRBJ1-1): DGGITQSPKYLFRKEGQNVTLSCEQNLNHDAMYWYRQDPGQGLRLIYYSQIVNDFQKGDIAEGYSVSREKKESFPLTVTSAQKNPTAFYLCASKNRMNTEAFFGQGTRLTVV.

The chain links TRBV4-3 to TRBJ2-2; D remains unclear. V lost 0 bases and J lost 6, with 8 bases in between. Germline values: CDR1 LGHNA, CDR2 YSLEER. The CDR3 sequence is 14 residues long. CDR3 in DNA: TGCGCCAGCAGCCAAGAGGAGCTGGCCGGGGAGCTGTTTTTT. As protein: CASSQEELAGELFF.

V gene TRBV29-1 combines with J gene TRBJ2-5, with a weak D call TRBD1 (5 bases). The V gene lost 6 bases and the J gene lost 2 bases, with 13 bases spanning the gap. The germline gives CDR1 SQVTM, CDR2 ANQGSEA. The CDR3 extends over 13 amino acids. This CDR3 reads CSVFGQGQETQYF. The CDR3, as DNA: TGCAGCGTCTTCGGCCAGGGTCAAGAGACCCAGTACTTC.

The genes are TRBV19 and TRBJ1-1; D unclear. Trimming shortened V by 6 bases and J by 10 bases, and 21 bases separated the two germline ends. The CDR3 totals 14 residues. Germline assignment: CDR1 LNHDA and CDR2 SQIVND (reference sequence). The CDR3 spells CASRDRGGEFGAFF. In DNA form, the CDR3 reads TGTGCCAGTAGAGATCGCGGCGGGGAGTTCGGAGCTTTCTTT. Variable domain in full (rest from reference TRBV19 and TRBJ1-1): DGGITQSPKYLFRKEGQNVTLSCEQNLNHDAMYWYRQDPGQGLRLIYYSQIVNDFQKGDIAEGYSVSREKKESFPLTVTSAQKNPTAFYLCASRDRGGEFGAFFGQGTRLTVV.

The sample holds one count of this clone. The chain employs TRBV19 and TRBJ1-5; 8 bases agree with TRBD1. The CDR3 extends over 15 amino acids. Trimming took 4 bases from V and 4 from J; bases not matched to a gene: 6. In germline, CDR1 is LNHDA, CDR2 SQIVND (reference sequence). This CDR3 reads CASSTDRGGNQPQHF. CDR3 bases: TGTGCCAGTAGTACTGACAGGGGTGGAAATCAGCCCCAGCATTTT.

The chain combines TRBV9 with TRBJ1-6; D is unclear. CDR3 size: 17 residues. Germline assignment: CDR1 SGDLS and CDR2 YYNGEE. The V gene lost 0 bases and the J gene lost 0 bases, with 10 bases spanning the gap. CDR3 sequence reads: CASSVADTPSYNSPLHF. The CDR3 coding sequence is TGTGCCAGCAGCGTAGCAGACACGCCCTCCTATAATTCACCCCTCCACTTT.

V gene TRBV25-1 combines with J gene TRBJ1-2; 8 bases align to TRBD1. Germline-derived CDR1 and CDR2 are MGHDK and SYGVNS. The CDR3 length is 15 residues. V lost 4 bases and J lost 8; bases outside the gene matches: 12. The CDR3 DNA is TGTGCCAGCAGTGCGAGCAGGGGGCAAGACGGAGGCTACACCTTC. Translating gives CASSASRGQDGGYTF.

The V and J genes are TRBV7-7 and TRBJ2-1, with 12 bases aligning to TRBD2. The germline CDR1 and CDR2 sequences are SSHAT and FNYEAQ (reference sequence). There are 14 residues in the CDR3. V shed 5 bases, J shed 6 bases, and the junction held 2 bases outside the gene matches. Here the CDR3 reads CASSRLAGANEQFF. In nucleotides, the CDR3 is TGTGCCAGCAGCCGACTAGCGGGAGCCAATGAGCAGTTCTTC.

This clone was observed a handful of times. The chain couples TRBV24-1 to TRBJ1-2; 8 bases align to TRBD1. This CDR3 contains 15 residues. The V and J ends lost 4 bases and 0 bases, in that order; junction bases with no gene match: 3. Germline values: CDR1 KGHDR, CDR2 SFDVKD. DNA of the CDR3: TGTGCCACCAGTGACCCGACAGGGGCTAACTATGGCTACACCTTC. Protein sequence: CATSDPTGANYGYTF.

This clone has only one observation. This chain links TRBV28 with TRBJ2-5; D is perhaps TRBD1 (6 bases). The CDR3 sequence is 16 residues long. Trimming cost V 3 bases and J 1 base, with 15 bases left between them. Germline CDR1 MDHEN, CDR2 SYDVKM. CDR3 protein: CASSFRGNTLQETQYF. CDR3 coding DNA: TGTGCCAGCAGTTTCAGGGGAAACACGCTCCAAGAGACCCAGTACTTC.